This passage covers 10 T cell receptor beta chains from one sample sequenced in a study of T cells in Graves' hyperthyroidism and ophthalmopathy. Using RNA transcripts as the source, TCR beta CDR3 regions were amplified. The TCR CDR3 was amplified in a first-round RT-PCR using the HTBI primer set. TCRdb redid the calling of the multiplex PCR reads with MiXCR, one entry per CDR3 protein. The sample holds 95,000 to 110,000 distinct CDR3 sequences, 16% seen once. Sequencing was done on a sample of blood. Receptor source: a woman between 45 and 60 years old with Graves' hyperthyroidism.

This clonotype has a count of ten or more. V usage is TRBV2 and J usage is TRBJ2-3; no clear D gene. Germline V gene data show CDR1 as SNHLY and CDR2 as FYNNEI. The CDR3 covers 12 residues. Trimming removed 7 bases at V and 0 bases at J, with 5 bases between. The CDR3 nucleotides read TGTGCCAGCATCTTCAGCACAGATACGCAGTATTTT. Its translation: CASIFSTDTQYF.

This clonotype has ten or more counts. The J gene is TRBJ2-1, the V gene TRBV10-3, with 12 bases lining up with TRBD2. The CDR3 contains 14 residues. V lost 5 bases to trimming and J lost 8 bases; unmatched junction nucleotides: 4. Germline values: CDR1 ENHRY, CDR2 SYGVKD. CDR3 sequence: CAISFSSGRDEQFF. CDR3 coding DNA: TGTGCCATCAGTTTTTCTAGCGGGAGGGATGAGCAGTTCTTC.

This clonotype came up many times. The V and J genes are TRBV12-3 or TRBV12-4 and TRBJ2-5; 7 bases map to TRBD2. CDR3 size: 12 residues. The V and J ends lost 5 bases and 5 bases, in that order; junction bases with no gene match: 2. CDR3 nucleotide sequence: TGTGCCAGCAGTAAGACTAGCGAGACCCAGTACTTC. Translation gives CASSKTSETQYF.

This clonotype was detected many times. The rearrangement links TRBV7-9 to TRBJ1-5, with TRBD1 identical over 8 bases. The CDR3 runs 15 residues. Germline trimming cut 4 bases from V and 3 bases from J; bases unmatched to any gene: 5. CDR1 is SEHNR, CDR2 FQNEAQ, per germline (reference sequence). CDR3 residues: CASSSDREINQPQHF. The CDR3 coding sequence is TGTGCCAGCAGCTCGGACAGGGAAATCAATCAGCCCCAGCATTTT.

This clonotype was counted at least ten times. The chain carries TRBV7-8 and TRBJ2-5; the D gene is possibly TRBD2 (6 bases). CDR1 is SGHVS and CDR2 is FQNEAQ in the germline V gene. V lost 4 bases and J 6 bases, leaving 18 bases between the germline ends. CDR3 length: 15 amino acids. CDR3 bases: TGTGCCAGCAGCTGGGGACCTGCGGGGCCAAAGACCCAGTACTTC. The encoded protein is CASSWGPAGPKTQYF.

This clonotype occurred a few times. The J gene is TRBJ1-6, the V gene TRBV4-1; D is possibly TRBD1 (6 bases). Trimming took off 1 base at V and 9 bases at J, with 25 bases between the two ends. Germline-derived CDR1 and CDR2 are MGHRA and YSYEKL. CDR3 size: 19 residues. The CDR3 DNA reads TGCGCCAGCAGCCAAGTCGTTACGTCAGGTCCAGGGGCTACTTCACCCCTCCACTTT. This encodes CASSQVVTSGPGATSPLHF.

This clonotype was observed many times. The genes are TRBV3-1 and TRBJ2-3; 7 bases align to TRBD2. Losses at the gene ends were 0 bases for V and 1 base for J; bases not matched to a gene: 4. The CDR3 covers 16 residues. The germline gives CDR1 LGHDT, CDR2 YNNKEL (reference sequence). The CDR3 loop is CASSQEASGRTDTQYF. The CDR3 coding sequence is TGTGCCAGCAGCCAAGAGGCTAGCGGACGCACAGATACGCAGTATTTT.

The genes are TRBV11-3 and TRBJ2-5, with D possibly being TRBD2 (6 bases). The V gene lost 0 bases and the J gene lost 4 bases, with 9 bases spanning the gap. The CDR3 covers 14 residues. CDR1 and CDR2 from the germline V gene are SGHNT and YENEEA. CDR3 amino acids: CASSLDGGGETQYF. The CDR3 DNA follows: TGTGCCAGCAGCTTAGACGGGGGAGGAGAGACCCAGTACTTC.

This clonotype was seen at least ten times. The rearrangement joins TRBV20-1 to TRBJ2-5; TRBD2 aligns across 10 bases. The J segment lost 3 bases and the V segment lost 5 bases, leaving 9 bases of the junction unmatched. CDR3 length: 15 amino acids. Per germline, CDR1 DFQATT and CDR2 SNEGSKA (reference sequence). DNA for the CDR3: TGCAGTGCTGTTAATCTAGCGGGAGAGAAAGAGACCCAGTACTTC. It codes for CSAVNLAGEKETQYF.

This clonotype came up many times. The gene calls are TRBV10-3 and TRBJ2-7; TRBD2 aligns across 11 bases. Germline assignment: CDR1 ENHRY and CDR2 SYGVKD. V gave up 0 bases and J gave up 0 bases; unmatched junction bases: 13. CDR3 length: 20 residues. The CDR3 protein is CAISESGPQGTSGSSYEQYV. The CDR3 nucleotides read TGTGCCATCAGTGAGTCCGGACCCCAGGGAACTAGCGGGAGCTCCTACGAGCAGTACGTC.